This T cell receptor beta chain derives from a study of PD-1 blockade in classical Hodgkin lymphoma. Study-level points and caveats: In newly diagnosed patients, baseline TCR diversity was reportedly below that of healthy donors. Although disease activity or prior therapy may be involved, causes of the repertoire differences remain undefined.

TCRdb keeps only in-frame clones here, not all; method: immunoSEQ multiplex PCR. There are about 21,000 clones in the sample; roughly 94% occur only once, and about 5% lies in the top ten. The time point: newly diagnosed, previously untreated cHL patient sample. Untreated, newly diagnosed classical Hodgkin lymphoma PBMCs served for comparison. Comments on this clone: Its antigen is undetermined.

The source of this sequence is a human donor with classical Hodgkin lymphoma. The sequencing input was peripheral blood mononuclear cells (PBMCs).

The DNA of the CDR3 is TGTGCCACCAGCAGAGATGGTATCCTATCGCAGTATTTT. Translation: CATSRDGILSQYF. The chain joins TRBV15 to TRBJ2-3; D is ambiguous. Trimming left V 0 bases short and J 10 bases short, with 11 bases between. This CDR3 is 13 amino acids long. CDR1 LNHNV and CDR2 YYDKDF come from the germline V gene (reference sequence). Filled out from reference TRBV15 and TRBJ2-3, the complete variable domain reads DAMVIQNPRYQVTQFGKPVTLSCSQTLNHNVMYWYQQKSSQAPKLLFHYYDKDFNNEADTPDNFQSRRPNTSFCFLDIRSPGLGDTAMYLCATSRDGILSQYFGPGTRLTVL.